Here is one TCR beta chain with its context. Per the study methods: From reference gene primer amplification, estimates of nucleated cell counts were derived. Some clones are missing from TCRdb's copy, which holds only in-frame ones; the method was immunoSEQ multiplex PCR. From that table come the V and J calls and clone size; the DNA was used to work out D and trimming. The table includes fewer than 120,000 clones, 76% detected once. Germline V gene data show CDR1 as SGHNT and CDR2 as YENEEA. The CDR3 spans 13 residues. The ends were cut back, 2 bases at V and 4 bases at J, with 7 bases in the middle. The source of the sample is a study of blood T cell repertoires in COVID-19. Study-level information: Specimens from acute and convalescent COVID-19 originated in the United States, Italy and Spain. T cells, B-cell-depleted T cells, or PBMCs supplied cDNA or gDNA.

J is TRBJ2-3 and V is TRBV11-3; D call uncertain. This TCR came from a woman of 80 years or more with acute or convalescent COVID-19. Sequenced material: peripheral blood. For the CDR3, the DNA is TGTGCCAGCAGCTTAATGACTTCAGATACGCAGTATTTT. It codes for CASSLMTSDTQYF.